This T cell receptor beta chain appears in the sequencing data of a study of neurological immune-mediated disorders. This clonotype was seen ten or more times. Trimming cost V 4 bases and J 5 bases; bases outside gene matches: 5. Per the germline V gene, CDR1 is LNHDA and CDR2 is SQIVND (reference sequence). The CDR3 loop spans 15 amino acids. TCRdb redid the calling of the 5' RACE reads with MiXCR, one entry per CDR3 protein. This table holds over 50,000 distinct CDR3 sequences, approximately 3.3% found once. Source material: PBMCs. V usage is TRBV19 and J usage is TRBJ2-1, with TRBD1 matching 10 bases. This TCR derives from a man between 40 and 49 years old with multiple sclerosis. The CDR3 sequence: CASSSRQGADNEQFF. CDR3 nucleotide sequence: TGTGCCAGTAGTAGTCGACAGGGGGCTGACAATGAGCAGTTCTTC. Full variable domain (rest looked up from reference TRBV19 and TRBJ2-1): DGGITQSPKYLFRKEGQNVTLSCEQNLNHDAMYWYRQDPGQGLRLIYYSQIVNDFQKGDIAEGYSVSREKKESFPLTVTSAQKNPTAFYLCASSSRQGADNEQFFGPGTRLTVL.